The present entry profiles one TCR beta chain with its context. As yet, its antigen is unknown. The CDR3 covers 13 residues. CDR1 is SQVTM and CDR2 is ANQGSEA in the germline V gene. Unmatched junction bases numbered 5, after V lost 7 bases and J lost 5 bases. This sample's treatment: oral pan-JAK inhibitor, 5-10 mg twice daily. Lesional scalp punch biopsies and peripheral blood were collected from alopecia areata patients. These data originate in a study of CD8+ T cells in alopecia areata. Study-level points and caveats: With just one nonresponder, it is still uncertain whether baseline CD8+ expansion relates to response. Compared with normal scalp, lesional scalp had higher clonality and more expanded CD8+ clones.

Extracted from the samples, RNA was reverse transcribed into cDNA to serve as the sequencing template. The data were produced by immunoSEQ multiplex PCR, yet TCRdb's version contains in-frame clones alone and is incomplete. The sample records roughly 250,000 clones, 60% being singletons. Specimen: CD4+ T cells sorted from blood, collected between weeks 51 and 54, from a patient treated with tofacitinib. The sequence was obtained from a human donor with alopecia areata. J is TRBJ1-6 and V is TRBV29-1; 7 bases align to TRBD1. The chain's CDR3 is CSGRTGDNSPLHF. The CDR3 DNA sequence: TGCAGCGGACGGACAGGAGATAATTCACCCCTCCACTTT.